This T cell receptor beta chain was recovered during a study of T cells in narcolepsy. Study-wide points: Some memory CD4+ repertoires had no autoreactive clone sequences. HCRT-specific and TRIB2-specific autoreactive clonotypes appeared among same-patient CSF and blood CD4+ clonotypes.

Germline CDR1 is LGHNA and CDR2 is YNFKEQ. The length of the CDR3 is 12 residues. Trimming left V 1 base short and J 8 bases short, with 8 bases between. To note about this clone: Antigen specificity is unknown.

Repertoires were generated with immunoSEQ multiplex PCR, while TCRdb's copy carries only in-frame clones and drops some. The sample includes approximately 35,000 clones, 81% of them seen just once. The sample comprised memory (CD45RA-) CD4+ T cells from blood. This TCR was recovered from a human donor in good health. The chain joins TRBV4-2 to TRBJ1-2, with a tentative D call TRBD1 (6 bases). CDR3 nucleotides: TGTGCCAGCAGCCAAGCCAGGGGCGGCTACACCTTC. It codes for CASSQARGGYTF.